The sequence of this T cell receptor (beta chain) was determined in a study of T-cell reconstitution after alpha-beta-depleted transplantation in children. Study results and caveats: Recipient T cells and thymic progenitors that survived gave rise to the high TCRbeta diversity observed at day 60 in some patients. By one year post-transplant, T-cell counts and diversity largely arose from T cells that were newly produced. About two months after transplant, alpha-beta T cells reportedly came from several hundred expanded graft clones.

Trimming pared 5 bases from V and 4 bases from J, leaving 14 bases between. The CDR3 has 14 amino acids. A note on this clonotype: No antigen is known for it.

The TCRbeta library was prepared with unique molecular identifiers. Using its own MiXCR run on the PCR reads, TCRdb lists one record per CDR3 protein. The sample holds under 250,000 distinct CDR3 sequences, about a sixth seen once. The receptor's source is a male patient under 10 years old who had a stem cell transplant for acute lymphoblastic leukemia, so the T cells may come from the graft donor. The chain combines TRBV12-3 or TRBV12-4 with TRBJ2-5, with a tentative D call TRBD1 (5 bases). The sample consisted of PBMCs, mostly from graft donor cells, taken 360 days after TCRalphabeta/CD19-depleted stem cell transplant. CDR3 region: CASSPGQGPETQYF. The CDR3 nucleotides read TGTGCCAGCAGTCCTGGACAAGGGCCAGAGACCCAGTACTTC.